This T cell receptor beta chain originates from a study of beta chain features in type 1 diabetes. Study-wide points: The naive, central memory and Treg TCRB repertoires showed an apparent similarity that was greater among patients than among healthy donors. People with Type 1 diabetes carried modestly yet significantly shorter TCRB CDR3s in all four CD4+ subsets. With patients and controls alike, PCR might favor shorter templates to an equal degree.

For this clone: What it recognizes is unknown.

Germline V gene sequence: CDR1 KGHSH, CDR2 LQKENI. The CDR3 loop spans 13 amino acids. Trimming cost V 2 bases and J 8 bases, with 10 bases left between them. Expressed TCRB transcripts were sequenced, since all the RNA that had been isolated was reverse transcribed. Naive, central memory and regulatory T cell samples produced a mean of about 3.5 million reads. Method: immunoSEQ multiplex PCR; TCRdb's copy keeps in-frame clones and lacks some. The sample contains some 370,000 clones, 8.5% to 10% of which appear only once. The sequence was collected from a man between 25 and 39 years old with type 1 diabetes. The sample taken for sequencing was central memory CD4+ T cells from blood. This rearrangement joins TRBV18 to TRBJ2-1, with D perhaps given as TRBD1 or TRBD2 (6 bases each). The CDR3 sequence: CASSPNREDEQFF. The CDR3 bases are TGTGCCAGCTCACCAAACAGGGAGGATGAGCAGTTCTTC.